The 16 T cell receptor beta chains below all came from one sample that was sequenced in a study of T cells in Graves' hyperthyroidism and ophthalmopathy. The investigators amplified TCR beta CDR3 regions from RNA transcripts. During a first-round RT-PCR of the TCR CDR3, the HTBI primer set was used. Each CDR3 protein is one row after TCRdb ran MiXCR on the multiplex PCR reads. Of some 270,000 distinct CDR3 sequences listed, roughly an eighth are singletons. Source material: blood. The receptor set was obtained from a woman between 40 and 55 years old with Graves' hyperthyroidism.

This clonotype was seen only a few times. V gene TRBV30 combines with J gene TRBJ2-3; D gene uncertain. V was shortened by 4 bases and J by 6 bases, with 17 bases between the two germline ends. From germline, CDR1 is GTSNPN and CDR2 SVGIG (reference sequence). The CDR3 sequence is 14 residues long. CDR3 loop: CAWKGVLVSDTQYF. CDR3 sequence (DNA): TGTGCCTGGAAAGGTGTTTTAGTCTCGGATACGCAGTATTTT.

The chain has TRBV20-1 and TRBJ1-4; possible D gene TRBD1, 5 bases. V lost 3 bases and J lost 0, with 11 bases in between. The CDR3 totals 15 residues. Germline V gene sequence: CDR1 DFQATT, CDR2 SNEGSKA (reference sequence). CDR3 in DNA: TGCAGTGCTAGTAGCGGGGGATCAACTAATGAAAAACTGTTTTTT. Translation: CSASSGGSTNEKLFF.

There are a few counts of this clonotype. This chain links TRBV11-2 with TRBJ2-5; 10 bases align to TRBD2. The CDR3 is made up of 14 amino acids. J was trimmed by 3 bases and V by 8 bases; bases with no gene match: 6. Germline loops: CDR1 SGHAT, CDR2 FQNNGV. CDR3 sequence (DNA): TGTGCCAGCTCCCCCGGGACTAGCGAAGAGACCCAGTACTTC. It yields the protein CASSPGTSEETQYF.

This clonotype was counted many times. This chain uses TRBV6-5 with TRBJ2-5; no firm D call. Germline V gives CDR1 MNHEY, CDR2 SVGAGI. The V gene lost 4 bases and the J gene lost 4 bases, with 19 bases spanning the gap. This CDR3 comprises 16 residues. DNA for the CDR3: TGTGCCAGCAGTTCGAACACACACCCGGGTGGAGAGACCCAGTACTTC. As protein: CASSSNTHPGGETQYF.

The V and J genes are TRBV24-1 and TRBJ2-7; TRBD2 might be the D (5 bases). The germline V gene encodes CDR1 KGHDR and CDR2 SFDVKD. The CDR3 consists of 15 residues. V was cut by 3 bases and J by 7 bases, with 18 bases left in between. The CDR3 bases are TGTGCCACCAGTGATCCTAGTCTGGGGAGTGGTGAGCAGTACTTC. Protein product: CATSDPSLGSGEQYF.

V and J are TRBV6-1 and TRBJ2-1; 13 bases fit TRBD2. Germline V gives CDR1 MNHNS, CDR2 SASEGT. This CDR3 region has 15 residues. V shed 5 bases, J shed 5 bases, and the junction held 3 bases outside the gene matches. CDR3 coding DNA: TGTGCCAGCAGTTCCGGACTAGCGGGAGACAATGAGCAGTTCTTC. Protein: CASSSGLAGDNEQFF.

This clonotype was found a few times. The chain employs TRBV6-1 and TRBJ2-1; 15 positions match TRBD2. The germline V gene encodes CDR1 MNHNS and CDR2 SASEGT. CDR3 length equals 15 residues. V shed 8 bases and J 7 bases; nucleotides not matched to a gene: 6. The CDR3 nucleotides read TGTGCCAGCCGGACTAGCGGGAGGGCCGGTAATGAGCAGTTCTTC. Protein product: CASRTSGRAGNEQFF.

The sample holds many counts of this clonotype. The V call is TRBV3-1, the J call TRBJ1-1, with 7 bases that match TRBD1. The V gene end was trimmed by 4 bases and the J gene end by 4 bases; junction bases not matched to a gene: 9. CDR3 size: 15 residues. Germline V gene sequence: CDR1 LGHDT, CDR2 YNNKEL (reference sequence). CDR3 nucleotides: TGTGCCAGCAGCCCGAACACAGGGGTGCTCACTGAAGCTTTCTTT. The encoded protein is CASSPNTGVLTEAFF.

Concerning this clonotype: A single base separates this from a much larger clone, so it may be a read error. The V and J genes are TRBV10-1 and TRBJ2-1; TRBD1 agrees at 8 bases. Germline V CDR1 and CDR2: WNHNN, SYGVQD (reference sequence). Trimming cost V 3 bases and J 10 bases; bases outside gene matches: 8. CDR3 length equals 14 residues. CDR3 region: CASSDRTGLEEQFF. The CDR3 DNA follows: TGCGCCAGCAGTGACAGGACAGGGCTGGAGGAGCAGTTCTTC.

The chain employs TRBV19 and TRBJ2-3; D gene unclear. CDR1 LNHDA and CDR2 SQIVND come from the germline V gene (reference sequence). The CDR3 is 11 amino acids. Trimming shortened V by 8 bases and J by 7 bases, and 10 bases separated the two germline ends. The CDR3 coding sequence is TGTGCCAGTGCAGAGGCGCATACGCAGTATTTT. Translated: CASAEAHTQYF.

V gene TRBV24-1 combines with J gene TRBJ1-3; no definite D call. This CDR3 has 14 amino acids. Per the germline V gene, CDR1 is KGHDR and CDR2 is SFDVKD. Between the trimmed V and J ends, which lost 4 bases and 4 bases, there was a span of 10 bases. The CDR3 protein is CATSDPVGGNTIYF. The CDR3 DNA sequence: TGTGCCACCAGTGACCCGGTGGGGGGAAACACCATATATTTT.

This clonotype was seen repeatedly, ten times or more. The chain combines TRBV6-1 with TRBJ1-2; 10 bases are a match to TRBD1. The V gene end was trimmed by 4 bases and the J gene end by 3 bases; junction bases not matched to a gene: 5. The V gene's germline CDR1 is MNHNS and CDR2 SASEGT. This CDR3 spans 15 amino acids. CDR3 loop: CASSGDRGQDYGYTF. CDR3 nucleotides: TGTGCCAGCAGTGGGGACAGGGGACAGGACTATGGCTACACCTTC.

This clonotype was counted many times. V is TRBV30 and J is TRBJ1-1, with D possibly TRBD1 on 6 matching bases. Germline V gene lookup returns CDR1 GTSNPN and CDR2 SVGIG (reference sequence). The CDR3 has 13 residues. V gave up 1 base and J gave up 7 bases, with 13 bases separating them. The CDR3 DNA sequence: TGTGCCTGGAGTGCACAGGGAGGAGGTGAAGCTTTCTTT. The encoded protein is CAWSAQGGGEAFF.

This clonotype was detected ten times or more. V and J are TRBV20-1 and TRBJ2-7; 12 nucleotides line up with TRBD2. Germline V gives CDR1 DFQATT, CDR2 SNEGSKA (reference sequence). The V segment lost 0 bases and the J segment 5 bases; nucleotides outside the gene matches: 14. The CDR3 contains 18 residues. The CDR3 is CSARDPGSTSGSTHEQYF. DNA of the CDR3: TGCAGTGCTAGAGACCCCGGGTCGACTAGCGGGAGTACCCACGAGCAGTACTTC.

This clonotype was detected many times. This chain joins TRBV7-2 and TRBJ1-3; perhaps TRBD1 as D (6 bases). This CDR3 spans 18 amino acids. Germline values: CDR1 SGHTA, CDR2 FQGNSA. The V gene lost 6 bases and the J gene lost 0 bases, with 21 bases spanning the gap. The CDR3 here is CASSFSGGAEHSGNTIYF. In DNA form, the CDR3 reads TGTGCCAGCAGTTTCAGTGGGGGGGCGGAACACTCTGGAAACACCATATATTTT. Full variable domain (outside the CDR3, taken from reference TRBV7-2 and TRBJ1-3): GAGVSQSPSNKVTEKGKDVELRCDPISGHTALYWYRQSLGQGLEFLIYFQGNSAPDKSGLPSDRFSAERTGGSVSTLTIQRTQQEDSAVYLCASSFSGGAEHSGNTIYFGEGSWLTVV.

In its sample, this clonotype was seen many times. The chain couples TRBV20-1 to TRBJ2-5; 15 bases align to TRBD2. V dropped 5 bases and J dropped 2; count of bases not matched to a gene: 3. The CDR3 contains 15 residues. Germline CDR1 DFQATT, CDR2 SNEGSKA (reference sequence). The CDR3 nucleotides are TGCAGTGCTGCTGGACTAGCGGGAGGGCAAGAGACCCAGTACTTC. Its protein is CSAAGLAGGQETQYF.